The clone carrying this TCR beta chain was observed at least ten times. Germline CDR1 is DFQATT and CDR2 is SNEGSKA (reference sequence). The ends lost 0 bases at V and 0 bases at J; junction bases unmatched: 10. The CDR3 runs to 18 residues. With a J-beta primer mix and a sample-barcoded 5' primer, a second PCR ran roughly 6 to 11 cycles. TCRdb passed the 5' RACE reads through MiXCR, listing each CDR3 protein once. This table holds around 900,000 distinct CDR3 sequences, 29% found once. This record comes from a study of blood T cells in healthy people across ages. The receptor was isolated from a woman aged 80 or older in good health. The V gene is TRBV20-1, the J gene TRBJ2-7; 11 positions agree with TRBD1. The sequencing input was blood. CDR3 DNA: TGCAGTGCTAGAGATAACCGGGACAGGGGGTTTGGCTCCTACGAGCAGTACTTC. Its translation: CSARDNRDRGFGSYEQYF.